The source of this T cell receptor (beta chain) is a study of blood T cells in healthy people across ages. Study findings and constraints: PBMCs were not sorted, which prevented a conclusive comparison of naive versus antigen-experienced cells.

Peripheral blood, 9.5 to 10 milliliters per donor, was collected. Germline assignment: CDR1 SGHRS and CDR2 YFSETQ. CDR3 size: 15 residues. This clonotype has only a few counts. Antigen unknown. PCR was performed a second time for about 7 to 12 cycles using a sample-barcoded 5' primer and a J-beta primer mix. TCRdb independently ran MiXCR on the 5' RACE reads; one entry per CDR3 protein. Among some 1.6 million distinct CDR3 sequences listed, almost 35% were seen once. The material sequenced was blood. This chain uses TRBV5-1 with TRBJ2-7, with D unclear. The J call may be incorrect, as the DNA end agrees better with TRBJ2-5. The sequence was collected from a woman aged 25 to 39 in good health. This CDR3 is CASSLSLGDGETQYF. The CDR3 DNA follows: TGCGCCAGCAGCTTGTCCCTGGGTGACGGGGAGACCCAGTACTTC.